This TCR beta chain came from a study of blood T cell repertoires in COVID-19. CDR3 size: 14 residues. The trim removed 5 bases at V and 6 bases at J, leaving 4 bases unmatched. CDR1 is SGHTA and CDR2 is FQGTGA in the germline V gene. The repertoire was sequenced with immunoSEQ multiplex PCR; TCRdb's copy has only in-frame clones and lacks some. The sample includes around 110,000 clones, less than 95% of them seen just once. This clone was observed once. The V call is TRBV7-3, the J call TRBJ2-3; 11 bases agree with TRBD2. Sample: peripheral blood. The sequence was collected from a human donor with active COVID-19. The donor label of this sample is uncertain. CDR3 residues: CASSAGLAVDTQYF. The CDR3 nucleotides are TGTGCCAGCAGCGCGGGACTAGCGGTGGATACGCAGTATTTT.